This is a list of T cell receptor beta chains from one sample in a study of response to subunit inactivated influenza vaccine. TCRdb redid the calling of the RT-PCR reads with MiXCR, one entry per CDR3 protein. Of 400,000 to 550,000 distinct CDR3 sequences detected, 25% appear once; the ten largest clones hold under 2.5%. Sequenced here: CD4+ T cells sorted from PBMCs, sampled about 5 days after vaccination. The receptors here all came from a man aged 50 to 59 who received an inactivated influenza vaccine. CDR3s include the opening cysteine and the closing phenylalanine or tryptophan. Fields, in order: J gene, D gene, clone size, V gene, CDR3 protein, CDR3 DNA. D genes are given only for firm matches. Rows give clone size only sometimes, using once, few, many, or a class for an expanded clone.

j_call: TRBJ1-3
d_call: .
clone_size: few
v_call: TRBV25-1
cdr3_aa: CASRPGDFSGNTIYF
cdr3_nt: TGTGCCAGCCGTCCAGGGGACTTCTCTGGAAACACCATATATTTT

j_call: TRBJ2-7
d_call: .
clone_size: many
v_call: TRBV20-1
cdr3_aa: CSASTGAYEQYF
cdr3_nt: TGCAGTGCTAGTACTGGGGCCTACGAGCAGTACTTC

j_call: TRBJ2-3
d_call: .
clone_size: few
v_call: TRBV10-1
cdr3_aa: CASSESTASGTDTQYF
cdr3_nt: TGCGCCAGCAGTGAGTCGACCGCTAGCGGCACAGATACGCAGTATTTT

j_call: TRBJ2-5
d_call: .
clone_size: .
v_call: TRBV20-1
cdr3_aa: CSARGGRETQYF
cdr3_nt: TGCAGTGCAAGGGGGGGGCGGGAGACCCAGTACTTC

j_call: TRBJ1-2
d_call: TRBD1
clone_size: few
v_call: TRBV12-3/TRBV12-4
cdr3_aa: CASRHRGEAGYTF
cdr3_nt: TGTGCCAGCAGACACAGGGGGGAGGCTGGCTACACCTTC

j_call: TRBJ1-4
d_call: .
clone_size: .
v_call: TRBV20-1
cdr3_aa: CSAQVDGIGEKLFF
cdr3_nt: TGCAGTGCCCAGGTGGACGGGATTGGGGAAAAACTGTTTTTT

j_call: TRBJ2-5
d_call: .
clone_size: few
v_call: TRBV10-3
cdr3_aa: CAISDPTGVEETQYF
cdr3_nt: TGTGCCATCAGTGATCCGACGGGGGTGGAGGAGACCCAGTACTTC

j_call: TRBJ2-7
d_call: .
clone_size: few
v_call: TRBV4-2
cdr3_aa: CASSQDTAAEQYF
cdr3_nt: TGTGCCAGCAGCCAAGATACGGCAGCAGAGCAGTACTTC

j_call: TRBJ1-1
d_call: .
clone_size: few
v_call: TRBV18
cdr3_aa: CASSTAGRDTEAFF
cdr3_nt: TGTGCCAGCTCCACTGCCGGGAGGGACACTGAAGCTTTCTTT

j_call: TRBJ1-2
d_call: .
clone_size: .
v_call: TRBV4-1
cdr3_aa: CASSPEENRRHGYTF
cdr3_nt: TGCGCCAGCAGCCCCGAAGAGAACAGAAGACATGGCTACACCTTC

j_call: TRBJ2-1
d_call: .
clone_size: few
v_call: TRBV7-2
cdr3_aa: CASRGGRGSYNEQFF
cdr3_nt: TGTGCCAGCAGGGGGGGCAGGGGATCCTACAATGAGCAGTTCTTC

j_call: TRBJ1-2
d_call: .
clone_size: once
v_call: TRBV7-9
cdr3_aa: CASSFPGGNGYTF
cdr3_nt: TGTGCCAGCAGCTTTCCCGGCGGGAATGGCTACACCTTC

j_call: TRBJ1-2
d_call: .
clone_size: .
v_call: TRBV29-1
cdr3_aa: CSVEGVSGGSYTF
cdr3_nt: TGCAGCGTTGAGGGGGTATCCGGGGGAAGCTACACCTTC

j_call: TRBJ2-1
d_call: TRBD2
clone_size: .
v_call: TRBV10-3
cdr3_aa: CAISATFSGGHEQFF
cdr3_nt: TGTGCCATCAGTGCAACTTTTAGCGGGGGCCATGAGCAGTTCTTC

j_call: TRBJ2-3
d_call: .
clone_size: few
v_call: TRBV12-3/TRBV12-4
cdr3_aa: CASRLQDSDTQYF
cdr3_nt: TGTGCCAGCAGGTTACAGGACTCAGATACGCAGTATTTT

j_call: TRBJ2-7
d_call: TRBD1
clone_size: .
v_call: TRBV6-2/TRBV6-3
cdr3_aa: CASSWGQGNTYEQYF
cdr3_nt: TGTGCCAGCAGTTGGGGACAGGGTAATACCTACGAGCAGTACTTC

j_call: TRBJ1-2
d_call: .
clone_size: few
v_call: TRBV7-2
cdr3_aa: CASRGGAPGYTF
cdr3_nt: TGTGCCAGCAGGGGGGGAGCACCTGGCTACACCTTC

j_call: TRBJ2-2
d_call: .
clone_size: many
v_call: TRBV10-2
cdr3_aa: CASRRSTGELFF
cdr3_nt: TGTGCCAGCAGGCGGTCTACCGGGGAGCTGTTTTTT

j_call: TRBJ2-3
d_call: TRBD2
clone_size: .
v_call: TRBV7-3
cdr3_aa: CASSLNSGIGDTQYF
cdr3_nt: TGTGCCAGCAGCTTAAACAGCGGGATAGGAGATACGCAGTATTTT

j_call: TRBJ2-5
d_call: .
clone_size: few
v_call: TRBV5-6
cdr3_aa: CASSLVGGAKETQYF
cdr3_nt: TGTGCCAGCAGCTTGGTAGGCGGTGCCAAAGAGACCCAGTACTTC

j_call: TRBJ2-3
d_call: .
clone_size: .
v_call: TRBV20-1
cdr3_aa: CSARSRSGSSTDTQYF
cdr3_nt: TGCAGTGCTAGAAGTCGGAGCGGCTCTAGCACAGATACGCAGTATTTT

j_call: TRBJ2-3
d_call: .
clone_size: few
v_call: TRBV27
cdr3_aa: CASSLNGLSTDTQYF
cdr3_nt: TGTGCCAGCAGTTTAAACGGCCTAAGCACAGATACGCAGTATTTT

j_call: TRBJ2-1
d_call: TRBD2
clone_size: few
v_call: TRBV10-3
cdr3_aa: CATTGTSGSKVSYNEQFF
cdr3_nt: TGTGCCACCACCGGGACTAGCGGGAGTAAGGTCTCCTACAATGAGCAGTTCTTC

j_call: TRBJ2-5
d_call: .
clone_size: .
v_call: TRBV4-3
cdr3_aa: CASSQVAGLGETQYF
cdr3_nt: TGCGCCAGCAGCCAAGTGGCGGGGTTGGGGGAGACCCAGTACTTC

j_call: TRBJ2-1
d_call: .
clone_size: .
v_call: TRBV7-8
cdr3_aa: CATDIPRDKGDEQFF
cdr3_nt: TGTGCCACCGATATACCCCGGGACAAAGGAGATGAGCAGTTCTTC

j_call: TRBJ2-7
d_call: .
clone_size: once
v_call: TRBV25-1
cdr3_aa: CASSVSRRGYEQYF
cdr3_nt: TGTGCCAGCAGTGTTTCCAGGAGGGGGTACGAGCAGTACTTC

j_call: TRBJ2-1
d_call: .
clone_size: .
v_call: TRBV10-3
cdr3_aa: CAISEAGLDEQFF
cdr3_nt: TGTGCCATCAGTGAGGCAGGGTTGGATGAGCAGTTCTTC

j_call: TRBJ2-1
d_call: TRBD2
clone_size: few
v_call: TRBV28
cdr3_aa: CASSPAGLAGVVEQFF
cdr3_nt: TGTGCCAGCAGCCCCGCCGGACTAGCGGGAGTCGTTGAGCAGTTCTTC

j_call: TRBJ2-7
d_call: .
clone_size: .
v_call: TRBV4-1
cdr3_aa: CASSPGVQKVGSYEQYF
cdr3_nt: TGCGCCAGCAGCCCAGGAGTCCAGAAGGTCGGGTCCTACGAGCAGTACTTC

j_call: TRBJ2-2
d_call: .
clone_size: few
v_call: TRBV20-1
cdr3_aa: CSARDTSFGELFF
cdr3_nt: TGCAGTGCTAGAGATACTAGCTTTGGGGAGCTGTTTTTT

j_call: TRBJ2-5
d_call: .
clone_size: few
v_call: TRBV20-1
cdr3_aa: CSATGDNTGTQYF
cdr3_nt: TGCAGTGCTACAGGTGACAATACGGGGACCCAGTACTTC

j_call: TRBJ2-7
d_call: .
clone_size: .
v_call: TRBV20-1
cdr3_aa: CSASGGYEQYF
cdr3_nt: TGCAGTGCTAGCGGCGGCTACGAGCAGTACTTC

j_call: TRBJ2-1
d_call: .
clone_size: few
v_call: TRBV7-9
cdr3_aa: CASSLGQWNEQFF
cdr3_nt: TGTGCCAGCAGCTTAGGGCAGTGGAATGAGCAGTTCTTC

j_call: TRBJ2-3
d_call: .
clone_size: .
v_call: TRBV20-1
cdr3_aa: CSAKLIRRTDTQYF
cdr3_nt: TGCAGTGCTAAGTTAATTAGGCGTACAGATACGCAGTATTTT

j_call: TRBJ2-7
d_call: .
clone_size: .
v_call: TRBV5-1
cdr3_aa: CASSLRGVFLEQYF
cdr3_nt: TGCGCCAGCAGCTTGAGGGGGGTCTTCCTCGAGCAGTACTTC

j_call: TRBJ2-5
d_call: .
clone_size: once
v_call: TRBV6-1
cdr3_aa: CASSELGFQETQYF
cdr3_nt: TGTGCCAGCAGTGAACTCGGTTTTCAAGAGACCCAGTACTTC

j_call: TRBJ2-1
d_call: .
clone_size: few
v_call: TRBV20-1
cdr3_aa: CSARDWTGYNEQFF
cdr3_nt: TGCAGTGCTAGAGATTGGACGGGATACAATGAGCAGTTCTTC

j_call: TRBJ2-2
d_call: TRBD2
clone_size: few
v_call: TRBV25-1
cdr3_aa: CASSKTSGTGELFF
cdr3_nt: TGTGCCAGCAGTAAGACTAGCGGGACCGGGGAGCTGTTTTTT

j_call: TRBJ1-1
d_call: .
clone_size: few
v_call: TRBV20-1
cdr3_aa: CSARDPAGQENTEAFF
cdr3_nt: TGCAGTGCTAGAGATCCGGCAGGGCAGGAGAACACTGAAGCTTTCTTT

j_call: TRBJ2-2
d_call: TRBD1
clone_size: .
v_call: TRBV5-4
cdr3_aa: CASSSPGQFTGELFF
cdr3_nt: TGTGCCAGCAGCTCGCCGGGACAGTTCACCGGGGAGCTGTTTTTT

j_call: TRBJ2-3
d_call: .
clone_size: .
v_call: TRBV12-3/TRBV12-4
cdr3_aa: CATSWLPVNTDTQYF
cdr3_nt: TGTGCCACCAGTTGGCTCCCGGTGAACACAGATACGCAGTATTTT

j_call: TRBJ2-3
d_call: TRBD2
clone_size: .
v_call: TRBV9
cdr3_aa: CASSFRLAGADTQYF
cdr3_nt: TGTGCCAGCAGCTTTAGACTAGCGGGAGCAGATACGCAGTATTTT

j_call: TRBJ2-2
d_call: .
clone_size: .
v_call: TRBV6-6
cdr3_aa: CATSSSGELFF
cdr3_nt: TGTGCCACCTCATCGAGCGGGGAGCTGTTTTTT

j_call: TRBJ1-1
d_call: TRBD1
clone_size: few
v_call: TRBV9
cdr3_aa: CASSVEGTGTYTEAFF
cdr3_nt: TGTGCCAGCAGCGTAGAGGGGACAGGGACTTACACTGAAGCTTTCTTT

j_call: TRBJ2-2
d_call: TRBD2
clone_size: .
v_call: TRBV10-3
cdr3_aa: CAISGWASGIFTGELFF
cdr3_nt: TGTGCCATCAGTGGATGGGCTAGCGGAATTTTCACCGGGGAGCTGTTTTTT

j_call: TRBJ2-2
d_call: .
clone_size: .
v_call: TRBV10-3
cdr3_aa: CASSGFTGELFF
cdr3_nt: TGTGCCTCCTCAGGGTTTACCGGGGAGCTGTTTTTT

j_call: TRBJ2-7
d_call: .
clone_size: many
v_call: TRBV5-1
cdr3_aa: CASSGGLPQDEQYF
cdr3_nt: TGCGCCAGCAGCGGCGGACTGCCGCAGGACGAGCAGTACTTC

j_call: TRBJ1-1
d_call: TRBD1
clone_size: .
v_call: TRBV7-2
cdr3_aa: CASKTGQVTEAFF
cdr3_nt: TGTGCCAGCAAGACGGGACAGGTTACTGAAGCTTTCTTT

j_call: TRBJ2-7
d_call: TRBD2
clone_size: .
v_call: TRBV18
cdr3_aa: CASSRGRLAGEKYEQYF
cdr3_nt: TGTGCCAGCTCACGGGGCCGCTTAGCGGGAGAAAAGTACGAGCAGTACTTC

j_call: TRBJ1-2
d_call: TRBD1
clone_size: .
v_call: TRBV3-1
cdr3_aa: CASSLVTGGSGYTF
cdr3_nt: TGTGCCAGCAGCCTTGTAACAGGGGGCTCTGGCTACACCTTC

j_call: TRBJ2-5
d_call: TRBD2
clone_size: few
v_call: TRBV28
cdr3_aa: CASSGGGTAQYF
cdr3_nt: TGTGCCAGCAGCGGGGGGGGTACTGCCCAGTACTTC

j_call: TRBJ2-3
d_call: TRBD2
clone_size: once
v_call: TRBV4-2
cdr3_aa: CASSPGLAGGADPQYF
cdr3_nt: TGTGCCAGCAGCCCGGGACTAGCGGGAGGGGCAGATCCGCAGTATTTT

j_call: TRBJ2-2
d_call: TRBD2
clone_size: .
v_call: TRBV5-1
cdr3_aa: CASSPGLAGGPNTGELFF
cdr3_nt: TGCGCCAGCAGCCCGGGACTAGCGGGAGGTCCGAACACCGGGGAGCTGTTTTTT

j_call: TRBJ2-3
d_call: .
clone_size: .
v_call: TRBV9
cdr3_aa: CASSVAGDTDTQYF
cdr3_nt: TGTGCCAGCAGCGTGGCAGGGGACACAGATACGCAGTATTTT